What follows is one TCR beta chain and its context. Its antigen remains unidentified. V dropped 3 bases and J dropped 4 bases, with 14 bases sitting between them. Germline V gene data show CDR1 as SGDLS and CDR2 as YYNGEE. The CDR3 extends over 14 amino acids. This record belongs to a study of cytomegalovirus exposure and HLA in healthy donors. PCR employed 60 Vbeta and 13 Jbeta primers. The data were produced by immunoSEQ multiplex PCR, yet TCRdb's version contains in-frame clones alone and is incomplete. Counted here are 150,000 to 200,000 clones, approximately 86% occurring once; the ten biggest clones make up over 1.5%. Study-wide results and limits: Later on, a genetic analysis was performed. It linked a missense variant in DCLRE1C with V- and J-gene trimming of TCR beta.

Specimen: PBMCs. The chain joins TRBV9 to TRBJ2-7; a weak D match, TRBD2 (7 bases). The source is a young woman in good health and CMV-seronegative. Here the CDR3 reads CASSAGGGAYEQYF. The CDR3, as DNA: TGTGCCAGCAGCGCAGGAGGGGGGGCGTACGAGCAGTACTTC.